The T cell receptor beta chain described here comes from a study of blood T cell repertoires in COVID-19. This table comes from immunoSEQ multiplex PCR, and its TCRdb copy is limited to in-frame clones, with some not included. The sample yields a few hundred thousand clones, around 86% seen once. This clone was found a few times. The source material was PBMCs or T cells enriched from blood (not recorded which). The clonotype comes from a man in his thirties or forties in a cohort exposed to, infected with or recovered from COVID-19 (not recorded which).

CDR3 nucleotides: TGTGCCATCACGTATCAGGGATGGGGCAATCAGCCCCAGCATTTT. Its protein product is CAITYQGWGNQPQHF. The chain employs TRBV10-3 and TRBJ1-5, with a weak D call TRBD1 (5 bases). CDR1 is ENHRY and CDR2 is SYGVKD in the germline V gene. V was clipped by 7 bases and J by 2 bases, with 15 bases between them. CDR3 length: 15 residues.